The 22 T cell receptor beta chains below all came from one sample that was sequenced in a study of blood T cell repertoires in COVID-19. Produced via immunoSEQ multiplex PCR; TCRdb's table is partial and in-frame only. The sample consists of 350,000 to 450,000 clones, approximately 91% of them appearing once. Sequencing was done on a sample of PBMCs or T cells enriched from blood (not recorded which). These receptor sequences come from a woman in her late teens or twenties who had been exposed to COVID-19.

The V gene is TRBV24-1, the J gene TRBJ2-5, with a weak D call TRBD2 (5 bases). Germline CDR1 reads KGHDR; CDR2 reads SFDVKD. The CDR3 consists of 14 residues. The V and J ends lost 1 base and 5 bases respectively, with 10 bases between them. This CDR3 reads CATSDFGGGETQYF. The CDR3 DNA reads TGTGCCACCAGTGATTTTGGCGGCGGGGAGACCCAGTACTTC.

The rearrangement uses TRBV27 and TRBJ2-1; 9 bases line up with TRBD2. V gave up 6 bases and J gave up 3 bases; unmatched junction bases: 6. The CDR3 extends over 15 amino acids. CDR1 MNHEY and CDR2 SMNVEV come from the germline V gene (reference sequence). The CDR3 sequence: CASRGMRGGYNEQFF. The DNA for the CDR3 is TGTGCCAGCAGGGGCATGCGGGGGGGCTACAATGAGCAGTTCTTC.

The chain uses TRBV20-1 and TRBJ2-1; 8 bases are a match to TRBD2. This CDR3 comprises 9 residues. The germline V gene has CDR1 DFQATT and CDR2 SNEGSKA (reference sequence). This CDR3 reads CRVGGVYFF. The CDR3, as DNA: TGCAGGGTCGGGGGGGTGTATTTCTTC.

The V call is TRBV4-2, the J call TRBJ2-1, with a possible D match to TRBD1 (6 bases). Germline CDR1 reads LGHNA; CDR2 reads YNFKEQ. The ends were cut back, 0 bases at V and 8 bases at J, with 17 bases in the middle. The CDR3 runs to 16 residues. The CDR3 nucleotides are TGTGCCAGCAGCCAAGATCGAACAGGGTGGGACGATGAGCAGTTCTTC. Protein sequence: CASSQDRTGWDDEQFF.

This rearrangement joins TRBV29-1 to TRBJ2-2; D ambiguous. Looked up from germline, CDR1 is SQVTM and CDR2 is ANQGSEA. The CDR3 contains 10 residues. V was clipped by 4 bases and J by 7 bases, with 4 bases between them. The CDR3 sequence: CSVGDGELFF. CDR3 DNA sequence: TGCAGCGTTGGCGACGGGGAGCTGTTTTTT.

The V gene is TRBV6-5, the J gene TRBJ1-2; D gene ambiguous. V lost 2 bases to trimming and J lost 2 bases, with 6 bases between them. This CDR3 contains 13 residues. CDR1 is MNHEY and CDR2 is SVGAGI in the germline V gene. The CDR3 region has the DNA TGTGCCAGCAGTTACGGCCAGAACTATGGCTACACCTTC. This encodes CASSYGQNYGYTF.

V and J are TRBV6-5 and TRBJ1-1; D is possibly TRBD1 (5 bases). Germline CDR1 is MNHEY and CDR2 is SVGAGI. Trimming cost V 5 bases and J 5 bases, with 15 bases left between them. The CDR3 spans 14 residues. The CDR3 is CASSPPGWGTEAFF. In nucleotides, the CDR3 is TGTGCCAGCAGTCCCCCAGGGTGGGGTACTGAAGCTTTCTTT.

The chain is built from TRBV27 and TRBJ2-7, with 9 bases identical to TRBD1. Per germline, CDR1 MNHEY and CDR2 SMNVEV (reference sequence). This CDR3 is built from 19 residues. Unmatched junction bases numbered 18, after V lost 4 bases and J lost 2 bases. The DNA for the CDR3 is TGTGCCAGCAGTTCCCTGGACAGGGGAGTCCTAGCCCCCACCTACGAGCAGTACTTC. Protein product: CASSSLDRGVLAPTYEQYF.

J is TRBJ1-2 and V is TRBV5-1; 12 nucleotides match TRBD1. Germline CDR1 and CDR2: SGHRS and YFSETQ. The CDR3 loop spans 17 amino acids. The trim removed 4 bases at V and 4 bases at J, leaving 11 bases unmatched. CDR3 bases: TGCGCCAGCAGCCTGGGACAGGGGGCCGCGAAGGTCTATGGCTACACCTTC. Translated: CASSLGQGAAKVYGYTF.

This rearrangement joins TRBV6-5 to TRBJ2-7; 10 bases match TRBD2. Germline CDR1 reads MNHEY; CDR2 reads SVGAGI. The ends lost 8 bases at V and 0 bases at J; junction bases unmatched: 7. The CDR3 totals 15 residues. The CDR3 loop reads CASGSLAGDSYEQYF. Here the CDR3 DNA reads TGTGCCAGCGGTTCCCTAGCGGGGGACTCCTACGAGCAGTACTTC.

CDR3 in amino acids: CASSWDRGPYEQYF. As DNA, the CDR3 is TGTGCCAGTAGTTGGGACAGGGGGCCCTACGAGCAGTACTTC. The genes are TRBV19 and TRBJ2-7, with TRBD1 identical over 12 bases. V dropped 5 bases and J dropped 2; count of bases not matched to a gene: 1. The germline CDR1 and CDR2 sequences are LNHDA and SQIVND (reference sequence). The CDR3 contains 14 residues. The whole variable domain, remainder taken from reference TRBV19 and TRBJ2-7, is DGGITQSPKYLFRKEGQNVTLSCEQNLNHDAMYWYRQDPGQGLRLIYYSQIVNDFQKGDIAEGYSVSREKKESFPLTVTSAQKNPTAFYLCASSWDRGPYEQYFGPGTRLTVT.

This clone came up once. The chain carries TRBV5-4 and TRBJ2-3, with D perhaps TRBD2 (5 bases). Germline CDR1 reads SGHNT; CDR2 reads YYREEE (reference sequence). V lost 1 base, J lost 1 base, and 7 bases lay in between. The CDR3 contains 14 residues. The CDR3 protein is CASSLKRGTDTQYF. The CDR3 nucleotides are TGTGCCAGCAGCTTGAAGAGGGGCACAGATACGCAGTATTTT.

The V gene is TRBV4-1, the J gene TRBJ1-5, with 8 bases aligning to TRBD1. The germline V gene has CDR1 MGHRA and CDR2 YSYEKL. The V gene end was trimmed by 0 bases and the J gene end by 4 bases; junction bases not matched to a gene: 8. The CDR3 is 17 residues long. CDR3 bases: TGCGCCAGCAGCCAAGATAACAGGGGGATCGGGAATCAGCCCCAGCATTTT. Translated: CASSQDNRGIGNQPQHF.

This rearrangement joins TRBV27 to TRBJ2-7, with 8 bases lining up with TRBD1. The CDR3 has 15 residues. V shed 5 bases, J shed 4 bases, and the junction held 10 bases outside the gene matches. Germline V gene lookup returns CDR1 MNHEY and CDR2 SMNVEV (reference sequence). This CDR3 is CASSLRQGRAYEQYF. For the CDR3, the DNA is TGTGCCAGCAGTCTTCGACAGGGGCGCGCTTACGAGCAGTACTTC.

The J gene is TRBJ1-6, the V gene TRBV6-5, with TRBD1 identical over 7 bases. The CDR3 has 12 amino acids. The V gene end was trimmed by 8 bases and the J gene end by 6 bases; junction bases not matched to a gene: 1. Germline CDR1 is MNHEY and CDR2 is SVGAGI. The CDR3, as DNA: TGTGCCAGCGGGACAGTTAATTCACCCCTCCACTTT. Translated, it gives CASGTVNSPLHF.

CDR3 nucleotide sequence: TGTGCCATCGGGGGGACAGCGAACACTGAAGCTTTCTTT. It codes for CAIGGTANTEAFF. The chain couples TRBV10-3 to TRBJ1-1, with 7 bases identical to TRBD1. The CDR3 is made up of 13 amino acids. With V trimmed by 8 bases and J by 1 base, 4 bases remained unmatched. The germline V gene has CDR1 ENHRY and CDR2 SYGVKD.

This chain uses TRBV6-2 or TRBV6-3 with TRBJ2-3, with 9 positions matching TRBD2. The CDR3 is 14 amino acids. Germline V gives CDR1 MNHEY, CDR2 SVGEGT. The V gene end was trimmed by 2 bases and the J gene end by 6 bases; junction bases not matched to a gene: 3. CDR3 region: CASSYASGVDTQYF. The DNA for the CDR3 is TGTGCCAGCAGTTACGCTAGCGGGGTCGATACGCAGTATTTT.

The chain employs TRBV4-2 and TRBJ1-1; D perhaps matches TRBD1 (6 bases). In germline, CDR1 is LGHNA, CDR2 YNFKEQ. The V end was cut by 0 bases, the J end by 7 bases, with 12 bases between. This CDR3 contains 14 residues. CDR3 bases: TGTGCCAGCAGCCAAGACCCGGAACAGGGTGAAGCTTTCTTT. As protein: CASSQDPEQGEAFF.

V gene TRBV11-2 combines with J gene TRBJ2-5; 8 nucleotides match TRBD1. V gave up 3 bases and J gave up 4 bases; unmatched junction bases: 7. The germline gives CDR1 SGHAT, CDR2 FQNNGV. The CDR3 covers 15 residues. CDR3 loop: CASSFTRQGTETQYF. DNA for the CDR3: TGTGCCAGCAGCTTCACACGACAGGGGACAGAGACCCAGTACTTC.

The rearrangement uses TRBV10-3 and TRBJ1-5, with unresolved D. CDR1 is ENHRY, CDR2 SYGVKD, per germline. CDR3 length: 13 amino acids. V lost 3 bases and J lost 6, with 9 bases in between. The CDR3 nucleotides read TGTGCCATCAGTGAAACTCTCGGTCAGCCCCAGCATTTT. The encoded protein is CAISETLGQPQHF.

This chain joins TRBV6-5 and TRBJ1-6, with D possibly TRBD1 on 6 matching bases. Trimming shortened V by 6 bases and J by 8 bases, and 11 bases separated the two germline ends. This CDR3 has 13 amino acids. Per the germline V gene, CDR1 is MNHEY and CDR2 is SVGAGI. The CDR3 sequence: CASRRQDYSPLHF. CDR3 in DNA: TGTGCCAGCAGGAGACAGGACTATTCACCCCTCCACTTT.

The chain couples TRBV29-1 to TRBJ2-5; TRBD1 agrees at 11 bases. The germline V gene has CDR1 SQVTM and CDR2 ANQGSEA. This CDR3 is 13 amino acids long. CDR3: CGTDRGLGETQYF. CDR3 sequence (DNA): TGCGGGACGGACAGGGGGCTCGGAGAGACCCAGTACTTC. The whole variable domain, remainder taken from reference TRBV29-1 and TRBJ2-5, is SAVISQKPSRDICQRGTSLTIQCQVDSQVTMMFWYRQQPGQSLTLIATANQGSEATYESGFVIDKFPISRPNLTFSTLTVSNMSPEDSSIYLCGTDRGLGETQYFGPGTRLLVL.